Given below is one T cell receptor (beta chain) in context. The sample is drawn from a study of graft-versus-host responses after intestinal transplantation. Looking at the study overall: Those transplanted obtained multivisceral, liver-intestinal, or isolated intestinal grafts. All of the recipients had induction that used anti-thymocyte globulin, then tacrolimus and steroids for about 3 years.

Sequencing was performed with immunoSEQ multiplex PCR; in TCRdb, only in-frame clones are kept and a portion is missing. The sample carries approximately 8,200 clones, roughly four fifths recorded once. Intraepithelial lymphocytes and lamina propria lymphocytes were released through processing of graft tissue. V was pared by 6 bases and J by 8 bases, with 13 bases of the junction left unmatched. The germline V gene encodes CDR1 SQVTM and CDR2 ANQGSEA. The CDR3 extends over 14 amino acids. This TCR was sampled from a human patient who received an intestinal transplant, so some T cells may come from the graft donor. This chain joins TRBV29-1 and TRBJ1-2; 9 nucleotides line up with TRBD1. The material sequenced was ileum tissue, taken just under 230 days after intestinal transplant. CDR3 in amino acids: CSVAGQGFTRGYTF. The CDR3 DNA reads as TGCAGCGTCGCGGGACAGGGCTTTACTAGAGGCTACACCTTC.